These 15 T cell receptor beta chains were all obtained from the same sample, sequenced in a study of T cell responses to AZD1222 COVID-19 vaccine. TCRdb's copy holds only in-frame clones and misses some; the assay was immunoSEQ multiplex PCR. The data hold 150,000 to 200,000 clones, with almost 95% observed a single time. This material consisted of peripheral blood, taken on day 0 of AZD1222 vaccination. The receptors stem from an adult in good health.

In nucleotides, the CDR3 is TGTGCCAGCAGCGTAGATGGGGGGGACAGCCCTCCTTCCTACGAGCAGTACTTC. Protein sequence: CASSVDGGDSPPSYEQYF. This chain uses TRBV9 with TRBJ2-7, with D possibly called TRBD1 or TRBD2 (7 bases each). V dropped 0 bases and J dropped 1 base, with 20 bases sitting between them. Germline V gene data show CDR1 as SGDLS and CDR2 as YYNGEE. The CDR3 runs 18 residues.

The gene calls are TRBV28 and TRBJ2-7; possibly TRBD1 for D (7 bases). Per the germline V gene, CDR1 is MDHEN and CDR2 is SYDVKM. This CDR3 comprises 16 residues. V lost 3 bases, J lost 1 base, and 16 bases lay in between. This CDR3 is CASSFPKTGRSYEQYF. DNA of the CDR3: TGTGCCAGCAGTTTCCCTAAGACAGGGAGGTCCTACGAGCAGTACTTC.

This chain uses TRBV30 with TRBJ1-5; D perhaps matches TRBD1 (5 bases). This CDR3 is 13 amino acids long. V was cut by 3 bases and J by 4 bases, with 10 bases left in between. CDR1 and CDR2 (germline): GTSNPN, SVGIG (reference sequence). Here the CDR3 reads CAWSTGGNQPQHF. The CDR3 DNA reads as TGTGCCTGGAGCACCGGGGGTAATCAGCCCCAGCATTTT.

The chain has TRBV3-1 (or the pseudogene TRBV3-2) and TRBJ2-7, with TRBD2 as a possible D gene (5 bases). V lost 0 bases and J 0 bases, leaving 12 bases between the germline ends. CDR1 is LGHDT and CDR2 is YNNKEL in the germline V gene (reference sequence). This CDR3 region has 16 residues. The CDR3 loop reads CASSQDGGSTSYEQYF. The CDR3 DNA sequence: TGTGCCAGCAGCCAAGATGGAGGTAGCACCTCCTACGAGCAGTACTTC.

The chain couples TRBV7-9 to TRBJ2-7, with D unresolved. The CDR3 has 14 amino acids. V was pared by 8 bases and J by 3 bases, with 17 bases between. Germline values: CDR1 SEHNR, CDR2 FQNEAQ (reference sequence). In DNA form, the CDR3 reads TGTGCCAGCGCCCTAGTTGGAAGGGTCTACGAGCAGTACTTC. Translated: CASALVGRVYEQYF.

The chain couples TRBV28 to TRBJ2-1; TRBD2 matches at 8 bases. The CDR3 runs to 14 residues. Germline CDR1 reads MDHEN; CDR2 reads SYDVKM. Losses at the gene ends were 8 bases for V and 7 bases for J; bases not matched to a gene: 10. CDR3 nucleotide sequence: TGTGCCAGCGGAGCGGGAGTTCATAGTAATGAGCAGTTCTTC. Its protein is CASGAGVHSNEQFF.

This sequence joins TRBV28 and TRBJ2-1, with 13 bases lining up with TRBD2. CDR3 size: 16 residues. Germline V gene sequence: CDR1 MDHEN, CDR2 SYDVKM. The V segment lost 2 bases and the J segment 11 bases; nucleotides outside the gene matches: 9. The CDR3 reads CASSLPRLAGGIKQFF. CDR3 DNA sequence: TGTGCCAGCAGTTTACCCCGACTAGCGGGAGGTATAAAGCAGTTCTTC.

V and J are TRBV7-8 and TRBJ2-2; 9 bases line up with TRBD1. This CDR3 has 18 amino acids. Losses at the gene ends were 0 bases for V and 6 bases for J; bases not matched to a gene: 11. Germline V gene lookup returns CDR1 SGHVS and CDR2 FQNEAQ. The DNA of the CDR3 is TGTGCCAGCAGCTTAGCACCGGGACAGGGAATTATTTCCGGGGAGCTGTTTTTT. Its protein is CASSLAPGQGIISGELFF. Supplemented by reference TRBV7-8 and TRBJ2-2, the full variable domain reads GAGVSQSPRYKVAKRGQDVALRCDPISGHVSLFWYQQALGQGPEFLTYFQNEAQLDKSGLPSDRFFAERPEGSVSTLKIQRTQQEDSAVYLCASSLAPGQGIISGELFFGEGSRLTVL.

This chain connects TRBV7-9 to TRBJ2-2, with TRBD2 matching over 12 bases. The CDR3 length is 15 residues. Per germline, CDR1 SEHNR and CDR2 FQNEAQ (reference sequence). Unmatched junction bases numbered 5, after V lost 5 bases and J lost 7 bases. This chain's CDR3 is CASSPSGRAHGELFF. DNA of the CDR3: TGTGCCAGCAGCCCTAGCGGGAGGGCCCACGGGGAGCTGTTTTTT.

The V gene is TRBV6-4, the J gene TRBJ2-3; TRBD1 matches at 9 bases. CDR3 length: 14 amino acids. The ends lost 8 bases at V and 2 bases at J; junction bases unmatched: 5. Germline lookup yields CDR1 MRHNA and CDR2 SNTAGT. Here the CDR3 reads CASGTGGTTDTQYF. DNA for the CDR3: TGTGCCAGCGGAACAGGGGGCACCACAGATACGCAGTATTTT.

The CDR3 region is CAWIWGYTQYF. CDR3 DNA sequence: TGTGCCTGGATTTGGGGCTATACGCAGTATTTT. The rearrangement links TRBV30 to TRBJ2-3; D might be TRBD1 (5 bases). Germline V lookup: CDR1 GTSNPN, CDR2 SVGIG (reference sequence). This CDR3 has 11 residues. The ends were cut back, 4 bases at V and 7 bases at J, with 9 bases in the middle.

The gene calls are TRBV4-1 and TRBJ1-5; TRBD1 matches at 12 bases. V gave up 4 bases and J gave up 6 bases; unmatched junction bases: 4. The germline V gene has CDR1 MGHRA and CDR2 YSYEKL. This CDR3 spans 15 amino acids. The CDR3: CASSPGQGAGQPQHF. The CDR3 DNA follows: TGCGCCAGCAGCCCGGGACAGGGGGCTGGTCAGCCCCAGCATTTT.

This chain uses TRBV2 with TRBJ2-2, with 9 nucleotides matching TRBD2. The CDR3 contains 16 residues. Germline trimming cut 6 bases from V and 1 base from J; bases unmatched to any gene: 6. Germline-derived CDR1 and CDR2 are SNHLY and FYNNEI. CDR3 sequence reads: CASSATSGRNTGELFF. CDR3 sequence (DNA): TGTGCCAGCAGCGCTACTAGCGGGCGGAACACCGGGGAGCTGTTTTTT.

V and J are TRBV5-4 and TRBJ1-2; possible D gene TRBD1, 5 bases. CDR3 size: 15 residues. Germline V gene data show CDR1 as SGHNT and CDR2 as YYREEE (reference sequence). V lost 0 bases and J lost 8, with 17 bases in between. In nucleotides, the CDR3 is TGTGCCAGCAGCTTGGAAACACTGGGGGGTAGAGGCTACACCTTC. Its protein product is CASSLETLGGRGYTF. Combining the CDR3 with reference TRBV5-4 and TRBJ1-2 gives the whole variable domain ETGVTQSPTHLIKTRGQQVTLRCSSQSGHNTVSWYQQALGQGPQFIFQYYREEENGRGNFPPRFSGLQFPNYSSELNVNALELDDSALYLCASSLETLGGRGYTFGSGTRLTVV.

The chain is built from TRBV6-1 and TRBJ1-5; D gene ambiguous. This CDR3 has 13 amino acids. Germline lookup yields CDR1 MNHNS and CDR2 SASEGT. Trimming removed 5 bases at V and 4 bases at J, with 9 bases between. The CDR3 is CASSQYPNQPQHF. Here the CDR3 DNA reads TGTGCCAGCAGTCAATATCCTAATCAGCCCCAGCATTTT.